This section outlines one TCR beta chain sequence together with its context. Because the CDR3 is missing its conserved closing phenylalanine or tryptophan, this is likely a read error. The germline gives CDR1 DFQATT, CDR2 SNEGSKA (reference sequence). The CDR3 extends over 14 amino acids. Unmatched junction bases numbered 16, after V lost 7 bases and J lost 7 bases. The data derive from a study of tumor and adjacent non-tumor tissue in lung cancer. Whole-study context: Aged about 30 to 85 years, patients included roughly ten men and roughly 5 women with stage I to III disease. Each sample yielded 3.5 million to 5 million productive TCRbeta reads on average.

RNA was extracted from bulk tissue without any cell sorting. The normal lung tissue was taken more than 3 cm from the tumor edge. Three rounds of nested PCR, following a modified ARM-PCR protocol, produced the TCRbeta library. TCRdb fed the multiplex PCR reads into MiXCR, producing one record per CDR3 protein. The profile shows some 73,000 distinct CDR3 sequences, 80% to 90% of them singletons. Sequencing was carried out using distant non-tumor lung tissue. The chain has TRBV20-1 and TRBJ2-7; 7 nucleotides match TRBD2. The clonotype comes from a man in his fifties or sixties with non-small cell lung cancer. The CDR3 sequence: CSVSSHIGRYEQYL. CDR3 coding DNA: TGCAGTGTTAGCTCCCACATCGGGAGGTATGAGCAGTACTTA.